This T cell receptor (beta chain) was recorded in a study of T cell responses to AZD1222 COVID-19 vaccine. This table comes from immunoSEQ multiplex PCR, and its TCRdb copy is limited to in-frame clones, with some not included. The sample records 110,000 to 150,000 clones, 75% to 90% being singletons. Concerning this clone itself: Antigen unknown.

The length of the CDR3 is 14 residues. Germline loops: CDR1 MDHEN, CDR2 SYDVKM. V was pared by 6 bases and J by 8 bases, with 8 bases of the junction left unmatched. Study results and caveats: Close to half of spike-specific TCRs reportedly recognize unmutated variant regions.

The sequencing here drew on peripheral blood, taken on day 0 of AZD1222 vaccination. The clonotype comes from an adult in good health. The V call is TRBV28, the J call TRBJ2-3, with 10 bases that match TRBD2. The CDR3 region is CASRGAGGLVTQYF. In nucleotides, the CDR3 is TGTGCCAGCAGGGGAGCGGGAGGGCTCGTTACGCAGTATTTT.